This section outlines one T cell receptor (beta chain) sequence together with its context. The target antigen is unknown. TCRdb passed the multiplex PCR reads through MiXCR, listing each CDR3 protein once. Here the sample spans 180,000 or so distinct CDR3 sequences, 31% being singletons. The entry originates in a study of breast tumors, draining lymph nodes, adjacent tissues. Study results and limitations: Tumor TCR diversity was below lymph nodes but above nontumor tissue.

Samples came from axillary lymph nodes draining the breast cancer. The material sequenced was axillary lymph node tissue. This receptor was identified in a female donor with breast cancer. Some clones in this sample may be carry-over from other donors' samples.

The CDR3 DNA reads TGTGCCAGCAGACGGGACCAACTAGCGACCCAGTACTTC. It translates to CASRRDQLATQYF. The V call is TRBV6-1, the J call TRBJ2-5; D possibly corresponds to TRBD2 (6 bases). Germline V gene lookup returns CDR1 MNHNS and CDR2 SASEGT. The CDR3 sequence is 13 residues long. Between the trimmed V and J ends, which lost 6 bases and 7 bases, there was a span of 15 bases.